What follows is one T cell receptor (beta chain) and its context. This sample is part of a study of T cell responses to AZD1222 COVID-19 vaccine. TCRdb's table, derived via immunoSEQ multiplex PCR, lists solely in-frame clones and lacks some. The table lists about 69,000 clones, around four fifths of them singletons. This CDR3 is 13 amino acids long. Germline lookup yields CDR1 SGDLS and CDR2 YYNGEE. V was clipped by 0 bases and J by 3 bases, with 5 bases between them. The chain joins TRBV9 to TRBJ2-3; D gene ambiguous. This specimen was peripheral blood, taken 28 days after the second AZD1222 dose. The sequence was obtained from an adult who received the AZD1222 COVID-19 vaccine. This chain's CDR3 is CASSVVGTDTQYF. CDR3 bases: TGTGCCAGCAGCGTAGTGGGGACAGATACGCAGTATTTT.